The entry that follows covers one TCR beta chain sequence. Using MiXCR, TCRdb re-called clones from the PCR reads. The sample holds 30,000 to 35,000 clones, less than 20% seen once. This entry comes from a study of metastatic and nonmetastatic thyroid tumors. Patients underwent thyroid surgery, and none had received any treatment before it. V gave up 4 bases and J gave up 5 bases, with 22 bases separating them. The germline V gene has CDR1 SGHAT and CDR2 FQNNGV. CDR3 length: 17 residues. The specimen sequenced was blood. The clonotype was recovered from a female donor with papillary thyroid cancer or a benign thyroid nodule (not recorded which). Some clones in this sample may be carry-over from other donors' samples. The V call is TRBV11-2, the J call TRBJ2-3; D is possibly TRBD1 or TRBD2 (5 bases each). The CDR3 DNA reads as TGTGCCAGCAGCTGGCTTGGGGACGGTAGTAACGTAGATACGCAGTATTTT. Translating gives CASSWLGDGSNVDTQYF.